This T cell receptor (beta chain) was sequenced in a study of shared clonotypes between healthy human individuals. Measured with immunoSEQ multiplex PCR; TCRdb has only the in-frame clones, and not every one. The sample gives 1,500,000 or so clones, approximately 98.5% of which show up once; roughly 0.35% is in the top ten. Trimming at V came to 3 bases and at J to 1 base, leaving 3 bases not matched to a gene. CDR1 is MNHNS, CDR2 SASEGT, per germline. The length of the CDR3 is 15 residues. The receptor was isolated from a man aged 25 to 45 in good health. Sequencing used naive CD4+ T cells sorted from blood. Described subset: CD45RA+ positively selected. The V and J genes are TRBV6-1 and TRBJ2-1, with 7 positions matching TRBD2. CDR3 residues: CASSDSGLSYNEQFF. The DNA for the CDR3 is TGTGCCAGCAGTGATAGCGGGTTATCCTACAATGAGCAGTTCTTC.